This TCR beta chain was identified in a study of T cells in Graves' hyperthyroidism and ophthalmopathy. What was amplified from RNA transcripts were TCR beta CDR3 regions. First-round RT-PCR with HTBI primers amplified the TCR CDR3 region. TCRdb redid the calling of the multiplex PCR reads with MiXCR, one entry per CDR3 protein. The sample yields 400,000 or so distinct CDR3 sequences, over 11% seen once. V was pared by 6 bases and J by 6 bases, with 5 bases of the junction left unmatched. CDR1 is KGHDR and CDR2 is SFDVKD in the germline V gene. The CDR3 length is 13 residues. The sequenced sample was blood. The rearrangement links TRBV24-1 to TRBJ1-2; 8 nucleotides align to TRBD1. The receptor was derived from a man aged 45-60 years with Graves' ophthalmopathy. CDR3 loop: CATSKGQANGYTF. CDR3 nucleotide sequence: TGTGCCACCAGTAAGGGACAGGCCAATGGCTACACCTTC.